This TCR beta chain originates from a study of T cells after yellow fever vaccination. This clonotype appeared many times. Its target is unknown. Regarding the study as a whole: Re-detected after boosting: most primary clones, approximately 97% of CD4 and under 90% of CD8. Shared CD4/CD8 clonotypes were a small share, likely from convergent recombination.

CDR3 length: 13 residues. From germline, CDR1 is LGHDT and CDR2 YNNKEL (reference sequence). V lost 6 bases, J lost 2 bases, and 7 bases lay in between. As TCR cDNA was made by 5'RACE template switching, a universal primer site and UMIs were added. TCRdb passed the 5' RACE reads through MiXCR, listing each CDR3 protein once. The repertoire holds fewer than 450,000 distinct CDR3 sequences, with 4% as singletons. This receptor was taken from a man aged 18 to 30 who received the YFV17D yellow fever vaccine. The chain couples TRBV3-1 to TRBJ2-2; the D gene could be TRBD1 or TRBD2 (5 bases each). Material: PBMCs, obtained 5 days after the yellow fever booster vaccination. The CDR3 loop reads CASSGGNTGELFF. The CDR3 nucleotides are TGTGCCAGCAGTGGGGGAAACACCGGGGAGCTGTTTTTT.